This note documents a single T cell receptor (beta chain) sequence. Its antigen remains unknown. The PCR used 60 Vbeta and 13 Jbeta primers. Sequencing used immunoSEQ multiplex PCR; TCRdb keeps in-frame clones, though not all of them. The sample gives about 88,000 clones, just under 90% of which show up once; about 2.5% is in the top ten. This entry belongs to a study of cytomegalovirus exposure and HLA in healthy donors. Study-level findings and limits: A classifier reportedly called cytomegalovirus status with high sensitivity and specificity. According to the study, roughly 160 TCR beta chains were cytomegalovirus-associated.

The CDR3 runs to 15 residues. With 6 bases removed from V and 6 bases from J, the gap between germline ends came to 21 bases. Germline lookup yields CDR1 MGHRA and CDR2 YSYEKL. The TCR comes from a man between 18 and 29 years old in good health and CMV-seronegative. V gene TRBV4-1 combines with J gene TRBJ2-7, with a possible D match to TRBD2 (6 bases). Source material: PBMCs. CDR3 nucleotide sequence: TGCGCCAGCAGGCCCCAGGCGGGAATAGTCTCCGAGCAGTACTTC. This encodes CASRPQAGIVSEQYF.